This TCR beta chain is from a study of early T cells in non-severe SARS-CoV-2 infection. Study at large: Unsorted whole-blood RNA was sequenced in bulk, leaving chains unpaired.

This clonotype was picked up a small number of times. Looked up from germline, CDR1 is SGDLS and CDR2 is YYNGEE. With 3 bases removed from V and 5 bases from J, the gap between germline ends came to 18 bases. The length of the CDR3 is 15 residues. Unique molecular identifiers were attached to individual cDNA molecules. Each CDR3 protein gets one entry after TCRdb re-called the 5' RACE reads with MiXCR. Among around 77,000 distinct CDR3 sequences listed, around 12% were seen once. Here the sequenced sample was whole blood, taken at baseline. The chain employs TRBV9 and TRBJ2-7, with D perhaps TRBD2 (6 bases). This clonotype was sampled from an adult who was a healthcare worker with PCR-confirmed SARS-CoV-2 infection or an uninfected control (not recorded which). The donor label of this sample is uncertain. CDR3 nucleotide sequence: TGTGCCAGCAGCGCGTACGCGGGGTCGGGAGACGAGCAGTACTTC. Translating gives CASSAYAGSGDEQYF.